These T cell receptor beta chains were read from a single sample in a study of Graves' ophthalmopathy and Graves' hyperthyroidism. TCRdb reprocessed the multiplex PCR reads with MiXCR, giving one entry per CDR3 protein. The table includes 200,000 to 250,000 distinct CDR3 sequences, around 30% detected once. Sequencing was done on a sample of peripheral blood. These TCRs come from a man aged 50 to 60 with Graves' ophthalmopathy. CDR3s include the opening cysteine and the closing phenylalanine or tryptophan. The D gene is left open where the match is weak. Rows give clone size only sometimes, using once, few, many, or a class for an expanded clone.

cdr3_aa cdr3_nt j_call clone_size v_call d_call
CASSLALYEQYF TGTGCCAGCAGTTTAGCGCTCTACGAGCAGTACTTC TRBJ2-7 many TRBV12-3/TRBV12-4 NA
CASSKGGPPNTEAFF TGTGCCAGCAGTAAGGGTGGGCCCCCGAACACTGAAGCTTTCTTT TRBJ1-1 many TRBV6-1 NA
CASSHPGGASGNTIYF TGTGCCAGCAGTCACCCTGGTGGTGCGTCTGGAAACACCATATATTTT TRBJ1-3 many TRBV12-3/TRBV12-4 NA
CASSPETGNYGYTF TGTGCCAGCAGTCCGGAGACAGGGAACTATGGCTACACCTTC TRBJ1-2 few TRBV12-3/TRBV12-4 TRBD1
CASSPLAELYEQYF TGTGCCAGCAGTCCACTAGCGGAGTTATACGAGCAGTACTTC TRBJ2-7 NA TRBV6-2/TRBV6-3 TRBD2
CAWSVPEGLPNTEAFF TGTGCCTGGAGTGTACCGGAGGGGCTACCGAACACTGAAGCTTTCTTT TRBJ1-1 NA TRBV30 NA
CASSLADPGQTETQYF TGCGCCAGCAGCTTGGCCGACCCGGGACAGACGGAGACCCAGTACTTC TRBJ2-5 many TRBV5-1 TRBD1
CSVGEGHYGYTF TGCAGCGTTGGCGAGGGCCACTATGGCTACACCTTC TRBJ1-2 many TRBV29-1 NA
CASIGRGQGTSFSYEQYF TGTGCCAGCATCGGGAGGGGACAGGGGACGTCGTTCTCCTACGAGCAGTACTTC TRBJ2-7 many TRBV2 TRBD1
CASSEFSGYEQYF TGTGCCAGCAGTGAATTCTCAGGCTACGAGCAGTACTTC TRBJ2-7 many TRBV25-1 NA
CASSLRLAGVGETQYF TGTGCCAGCAGTCTGAGACTAGCGGGAGTGGGAGAGACCCAGTACTTC TRBJ2-5 many TRBV28 TRBD2
CAISDPLRPIEQYF TGTGCCATCAGTGACCCCCTCAGACCAATTGAGCAGTACTTC TRBJ2-7 NA TRBV10-3 NA
CASSFGKVEAFF TGTGCCAGCAGTTTTGGGAAGGTTGAAGCTTTCTTT TRBJ1-1 many TRBV12-3/TRBV12-4 NA
CASSLVPGSNYGYTF TGCGCCAGCAGCTTGGTGCCAGGATCTAACTATGGCTACACCTTC TRBJ1-2 many TRBV5-1 NA
CASSYGRSSGNTIYF TGTGCCAGCAGTTACGGACGGAGCTCTGGAAACACCATATATTTT TRBJ1-3 few TRBV6-5 NA
CASKRGVYEQYF TGTGCCAGCAAAAGGGGAGTTTACGAGCAGTACTTC TRBJ2-7 many TRBV6-2/TRBV6-3 NA
CASSPRQVTYEQYF TGTGCCAGCAGCCCGCGACAGGTTACTTACGAGCAGTACTTC TRBJ2-7 NA TRBV6-1 NA
CASSSTLYEQYF TGTGCCAGCAGCTCGACCTTGTACGAGCAGTACTTC TRBJ2-7 many TRBV11-3 NA
CAWSVRLGAQPQHF TGTGCCTGGAGTGTACGACTGGGGGCTCAGCCCCAGCATTTT TRBJ1-5 many TRBV30 NA
CASSLPLAGELFF TGTGCCAGCAGCTTACCCCTAGCCGGGGAGCTGTTTTTT TRBJ2-2 NA TRBV11-2 NA
CASSHNRDSNYEQYF TGTGCCAGCAGCCACAACCGGGACAGCAACTACGAGCAGTACTTC TRBJ2-7 many TRBV5-5 TRBD1
CASSPPAGGFSPSYYEQYF TGTGCCAGCAGCCCGCCGGCAGGGGGGTTTTCGCCCTCCTACTACGAGCAGTACTTC TRBJ2-7 NA TRBV11-1 NA
CASSSRTGPYEQYF TGTGCCAGCAGTTCGAGGACAGGACCCTACGAGCAGTACTTC TRBJ2-7 NA TRBV27 TRBD1
CASSWEGPRQYF TGTGCCAGCAGTTGGGAGGGGCCTCGACAGTACTTC TRBJ2-7 many TRBV12-3/TRBV12-4 TRBD2
CASSLSRATTYEQYF TGTGCCAGCAGCTTATCCAGGGCCACCACCTACGAGCAGTACTTC TRBJ2-7 NA TRBV7-3 NA
CASSPRVTGEGEQYF TGTGCCAGCAGCCCCCGGGTTACAGGGGAAGGCGAGCAGTACTTC TRBJ2-7 many TRBV6-1 TRBD1
CASSLGTSGETQYF TGTGCCAGCAGTTTAGGGACTAGCGGAGAGACCCAGTACTTC TRBJ2-5 many TRBV6-2/TRBV6-3 TRBD2
CSVEEQGGTEAFF TGCAGCGTTGAAGAACAGGGGGGCACTGAAGCTTTCTTT TRBJ1-1 NA TRBV29-1 TRBD1
CASRPPGQGAEAFF TGTGCCAGCAGACCTCCGGGACAGGGTGCTGAAGCTTTCTTT TRBJ1-1 many TRBV12-3/TRBV12-4 TRBD1